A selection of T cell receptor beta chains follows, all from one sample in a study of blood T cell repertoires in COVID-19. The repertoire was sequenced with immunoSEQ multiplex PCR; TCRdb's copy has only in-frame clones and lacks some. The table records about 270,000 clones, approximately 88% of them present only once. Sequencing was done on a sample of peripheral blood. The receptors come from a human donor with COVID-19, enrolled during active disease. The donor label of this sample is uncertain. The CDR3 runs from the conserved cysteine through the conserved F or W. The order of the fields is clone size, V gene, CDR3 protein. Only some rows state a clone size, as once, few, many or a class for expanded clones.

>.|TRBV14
CASSQVGRQKSLSGNTIYF
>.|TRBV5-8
CVTRERRLAKNIQYF
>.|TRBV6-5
CASSYSSGTGAFF
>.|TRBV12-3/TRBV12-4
CASSYPDNQPQHF
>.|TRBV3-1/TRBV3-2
CASSQSLRASNGYTF
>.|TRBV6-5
CASTLERAGTDTQYF
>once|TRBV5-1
CASSLSFGAATGELFF
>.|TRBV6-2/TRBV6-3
CASSYSAPPGGQFF
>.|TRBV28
CASRGLAGYNEQFF
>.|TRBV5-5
CASSLAPGQLQGEQFF
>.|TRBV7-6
CASSSNRDRGNTIYF
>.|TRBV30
CAAGQTNTEAFF
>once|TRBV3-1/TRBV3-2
CASSHELELGHSPLHF
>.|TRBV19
CARWTGYSREETQYF
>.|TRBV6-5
CASSSRHKNTEAFF
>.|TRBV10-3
CAISRTGTGLNEQFF
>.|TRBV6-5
CASSYSGAFYGYTF
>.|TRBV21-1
CASSARTPRDISLEQYF
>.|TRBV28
CASIGGAGLLANYGYTF
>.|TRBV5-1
CASSMGLAEPIAQFF
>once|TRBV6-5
CASSYSAGENSPLHF
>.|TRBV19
CASSITSGRARDNEQFF
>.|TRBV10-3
CAISDRGVLDGTADFSTDTQYF
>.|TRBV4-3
CASSQDRLASDTQYF
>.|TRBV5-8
CASSLGQFNSGNTIYF
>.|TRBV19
CASSIPGMNTEAFF
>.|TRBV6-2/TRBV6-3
CASSWTSGTAEQYF
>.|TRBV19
CASSTTASGPYEQYF